Listed below are T cell receptor beta chains from one sample, sequenced in a study of blood T cell repertoires in COVID-19. Method: immunoSEQ multiplex PCR; TCRdb's copy keeps in-frame clones and lacks some. The sample holds roughly 260,000 clones; approximately 87% are singletons and the top ten take over 2%. The sample consisted of peripheral blood. The origin of the receptors is a woman between 45 and 60 years old with acute or convalescent COVID-19. Both conserved end residues are part of each CDR3. The order of the fields is V gene, clone size, D gene, J gene, CDR3 DNA, CDR3 protein. D genes are given only for firm matches. A clone size is listed for some rows: how often the clone was seen (once, few, many), or a class if it is expanded.

v_call: TRBV12-5
clone_size: NA
d_call: TRBD2
j_call: TRBJ2-1
cdr3_nt: TGTGCTAGTGGCCCGGGACTAGCGGGAGGTACCTACAATGAGCAGTTCTTC
cdr3_aa: CASGPGLAGGTYNEQFF

v_call: TRBV9
clone_size: NA
d_call: TRBD1
j_call: TRBJ1-1
cdr3_nt: TGTGCCAGCAGCGAAAAGTACAGGGGTGAAGCTTTCTTT
cdr3_aa: CASSEKYRGEAFF

v_call: TRBV2
clone_size: NA
d_call: NA
j_call: TRBJ1-1
cdr3_nt: TGTGCCAGCAGTACGGGCGGTGGAGGTACTGAAGCTTTCTTT
cdr3_aa: CASSTGGGGTEAFF

v_call: TRBV24-1
clone_size: NA
d_call: TRBD1
j_call: TRBJ2-5
cdr3_nt: TGTGCCACCAGTGATATTCACGGGACAGGGGAAGAGACCCAGTACTTC
cdr3_aa: CATSDIHGTGEETQYF

v_call: TRBV7-3
clone_size: NA
d_call: TRBD2
j_call: TRBJ2-1
cdr3_nt: TGTGCCAGCAGCCCGACTAGCGGAGCCAATGAGCAGTTCTTC
cdr3_aa: CASSPTSGANEQFF

v_call: TRBV7-2
clone_size: NA
d_call: TRBD1
j_call: TRBJ2-3
cdr3_nt: TGTGCCAGCAGCGCAAAAGGGACAGCTACTAGCACAGATACGCAGTATTTT
cdr3_aa: CASSAKGTATSTDTQYF

v_call: TRBV18
clone_size: many
d_call: NA
j_call: TRBJ2-4
cdr3_nt: TGTGCCAGCTCGGGGCCTTCGGTAGGCATGGCCAAAAACATTCAGTACTTC
cdr3_aa: CASSGPSVGMAKNIQYF

v_call: TRBV7-3
clone_size: NA
d_call: TRBD1
j_call: TRBJ1-1
cdr3_nt: TGTGCCAGCAGCTTATCGGCAGGGGGCCTCATCACTGAAGCTTTCTTT
cdr3_aa: CASSLSAGGLITEAFF

v_call: TRBV5-4
clone_size: NA
d_call: NA
j_call: TRBJ1-5
cdr3_nt: TGTGCCAGCAGCTTATACCCCGGGGGGTCCAATCAGCCCCAGCATTTT
cdr3_aa: CASSLYPGGSNQPQHF

v_call: TRBV25-1
clone_size: NA
d_call: TRBD2
j_call: TRBJ2-3
cdr3_nt: TGTGCCAGCAGTGAGGGACTAGCGGGTTTATATACGCAGTATTTT
cdr3_aa: CASSEGLAGLYTQYF

v_call: TRBV7-9
clone_size: few
d_call: NA
j_call: TRBJ1-4
cdr3_nt: TGTGCCAGCAGTCAATTTCAGGGTGAAAAACTGTTTTTT
cdr3_aa: CASSQFQGEKLFF

v_call: TRBV28
clone_size: NA
d_call: TRBD1
j_call: TRBJ1-1
cdr3_nt: TGTGCCAGCAGTTTGGACAGGGATACGGCTTTCTTT
cdr3_aa: CASSLDRDTAFF

v_call: TRBV5-4
clone_size: NA
d_call: TRBD2
j_call: TRBJ2-4
cdr3_nt: TGTGCCAGCAGCGTGGGGACTAGCGTTAGAAACATTCAGTACTTC
cdr3_aa: CASSVGTSVRNIQYF

v_call: TRBV6-5
clone_size: NA
d_call: NA
j_call: TRBJ1-2
cdr3_nt: TGTGCCAGCAGTTCCCCGGGACTGAGGGATGGCTACACCTTC
cdr3_aa: CASSSPGLRDGYTF

v_call: TRBV11-1
clone_size: once
d_call: NA
j_call: TRBJ2-5
cdr3_nt: TGTGCCAGCAGCACGTCCGGGACCCAGTACTTC
cdr3_aa: CASSTSGTQYF

v_call: TRBV7-8
clone_size: NA
d_call: TRBD2
j_call: TRBJ2-7
cdr3_nt: TGTGCCAGCAGCTTAAGCGGGAGTGGGGTCGAGCAGTACTTC
cdr3_aa: CASSLSGSGVEQYF

v_call: TRBV30
clone_size: once
d_call: NA
j_call: TRBJ2-1
cdr3_nt: TGTGCCTGGGACGAAACTATCAATGAGCAGTTCTTC
cdr3_aa: CAWDETINEQFF

v_call: TRBV3-1/TRBV3-2
clone_size: NA
d_call: TRBD2
j_call: TRBJ2-1
cdr3_nt: TGTGCCAGCAGCCCCGGGACTAGCTCCTACAATGAGCAGTTCTTC
cdr3_aa: CASSPGTSSYNEQFF

v_call: TRBV5-5
clone_size: NA
d_call: TRBD1
j_call: TRBJ2-7
cdr3_nt: TGTGCCAGCAGCAGGGGACAGGACGTCACCTACGAGCAGTACTTC
cdr3_aa: CASSRGQDVTYEQYF

v_call: TRBV4-1
clone_size: NA
d_call: TRBD2
j_call: TRBJ2-5
cdr3_nt: TGCGCCAGCAGGCAACCGTCTAGCGGCCGTCTCTTAGGGGCCCAGTACTTC
cdr3_aa: CASRQPSSGRLLGAQYF

v_call: TRBV6-2/TRBV6-3
clone_size: NA
d_call: TRBD2
j_call: TRBJ2-7
cdr3_nt: TGTGCCAGCAGTTACCTCAGGACTAGCAACGAGCAGTACTTC
cdr3_aa: CASSYLRTSNEQYF

v_call: TRBV7-2
clone_size: once
d_call: NA
j_call: TRBJ1-1
cdr3_nt: TGTGCCAGCAGCCTACAGACACTGGGTAACACTGAAGCTTTCTTT
cdr3_aa: CASSLQTLGNTEAFF

v_call: TRBV5-1
clone_size: once
d_call: TRBD1
j_call: TRBJ2-5
cdr3_nt: TGCGCCAGCAGCCTTGGGACAGCCCAAGAGACCCAGTACTTC
cdr3_aa: CASSLGTAQETQYF

v_call: TRBV9
clone_size: NA
d_call: NA
j_call: TRBJ1-2
cdr3_nt: TGTGCCAGCAGCGTAGGGACAGACGGTATAAGTGGCTACACCTTC
cdr3_aa: CASSVGTDGISGYTF

v_call: TRBV5-1
clone_size: NA
d_call: NA
j_call: TRBJ2-5
cdr3_nt: TGCGCCAGCAGCTTGACGGAAGAGACCCAGTACTTC
cdr3_aa: CASSLTEETQYF

v_call: TRBV4-1
clone_size: NA
d_call: TRBD2
j_call: TRBJ2-3
cdr3_nt: TGCGCCAGCAGCCAAACCACTGGGACTAGCGGGAGCGCAGATACGCAGTATTTT
cdr3_aa: CASSQTTGTSGSADTQYF